The T cell receptor beta chain described here comes from a study of cytomegalovirus exposure and HLA in healthy donors. V was clipped by 4 bases and J by 1 base; unmatched bases: 6. Germline assignment: CDR1 MDHEN and CDR2 SYDVKM. The CDR3 runs 16 residues. The PCR contained 60 Vbeta and 13 Jbeta primers. This table comes from immunoSEQ multiplex PCR, and its TCRdb copy is limited to in-frame clones, with some not included. The sample lists around 150,000 clones; 80% to 85% were seen once. This sequence was found in a male donor in good health and CMV-seropositive. The J gene is TRBJ1-1, the V gene TRBV28; TRBD1 aligns across 10 bases. The sample was PBMCs. CDR3 loop: CASSYRQGAGNTEAFF. In DNA, the CDR3 is TGTGCCAGCAGTTACCGACAGGGGGCCGGGAACACTGAAGCTTTCTTT.